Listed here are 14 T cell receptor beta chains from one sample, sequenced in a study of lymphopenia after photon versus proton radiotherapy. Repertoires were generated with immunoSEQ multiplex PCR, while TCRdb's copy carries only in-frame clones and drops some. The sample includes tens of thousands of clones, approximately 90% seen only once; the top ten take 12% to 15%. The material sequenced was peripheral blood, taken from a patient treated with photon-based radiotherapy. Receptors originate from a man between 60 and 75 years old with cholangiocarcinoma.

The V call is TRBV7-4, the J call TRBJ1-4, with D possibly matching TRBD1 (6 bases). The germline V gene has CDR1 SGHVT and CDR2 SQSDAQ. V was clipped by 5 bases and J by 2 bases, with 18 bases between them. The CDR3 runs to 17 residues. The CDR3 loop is CASSGWDTGQTNEKLFF. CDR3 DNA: TGTGCCAGCAGCGGGTGGGACACAGGGCAGACTAATGAAAAACTGTTTTTT.

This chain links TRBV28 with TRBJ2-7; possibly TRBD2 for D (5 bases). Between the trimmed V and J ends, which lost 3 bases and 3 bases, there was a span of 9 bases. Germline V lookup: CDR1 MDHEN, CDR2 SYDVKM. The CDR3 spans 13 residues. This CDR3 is CASSFQRIYEQYF. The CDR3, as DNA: TGTGCCAGCAGTTTCCAGCGGATCTACGAGCAGTACTTC. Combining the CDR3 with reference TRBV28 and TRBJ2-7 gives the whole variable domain DVKVTQSSRYLVKRTGEKVFLECVQDMDHENMFWYRQDPGLGLRLIYFSYDVKMKEKGDIPEGYSVSREKKERFSLILESASTNQTSMYLCASSFQRIYEQYFGPGTRLTVT.

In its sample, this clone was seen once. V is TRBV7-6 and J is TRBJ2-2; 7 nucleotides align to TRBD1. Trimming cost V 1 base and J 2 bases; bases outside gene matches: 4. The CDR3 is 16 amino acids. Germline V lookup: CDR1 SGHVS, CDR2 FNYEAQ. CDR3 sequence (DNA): TGTGCCAGCAGCTTAGAGGCAGGGGGAAACACCGGGGAGCTGTTTTTT. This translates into CASSLEAGGNTGELFF.

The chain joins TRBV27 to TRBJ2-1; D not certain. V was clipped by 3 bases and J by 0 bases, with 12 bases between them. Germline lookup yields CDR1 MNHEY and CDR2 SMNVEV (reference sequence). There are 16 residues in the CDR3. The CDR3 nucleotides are TGTGCCAGCAGTTTGGCCTCGGATAGCTCCTACAATGAGCAGTTCTTC. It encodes CASSLASDSSYNEQFF.

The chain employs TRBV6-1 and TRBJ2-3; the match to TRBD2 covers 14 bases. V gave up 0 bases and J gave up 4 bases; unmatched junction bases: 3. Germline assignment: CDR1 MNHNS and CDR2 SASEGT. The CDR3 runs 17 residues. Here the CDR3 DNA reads TGTGCCAGCAGTGAAGCGGGGACTAGCGGGGGTCCAGATACGCAGTATTTT. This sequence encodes CASSEAGTSGGPDTQYF.

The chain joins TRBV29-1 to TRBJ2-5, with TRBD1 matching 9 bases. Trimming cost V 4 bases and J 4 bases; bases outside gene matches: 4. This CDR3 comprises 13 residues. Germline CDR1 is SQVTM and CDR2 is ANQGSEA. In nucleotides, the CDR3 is TGCAGCGTTGTGGGACAGGGTGGAGAGACCCAGTACTTC. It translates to CSVVGQGGETQYF.

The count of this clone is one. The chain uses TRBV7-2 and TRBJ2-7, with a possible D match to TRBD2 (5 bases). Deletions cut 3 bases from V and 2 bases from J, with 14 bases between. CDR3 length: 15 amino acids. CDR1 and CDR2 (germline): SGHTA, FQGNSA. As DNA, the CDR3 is TGTGCCAGCAGCTTTCGGGGTTATGGGCCCTACGAGCAGTACTTC. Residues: CASSFRGYGPYEQYF.

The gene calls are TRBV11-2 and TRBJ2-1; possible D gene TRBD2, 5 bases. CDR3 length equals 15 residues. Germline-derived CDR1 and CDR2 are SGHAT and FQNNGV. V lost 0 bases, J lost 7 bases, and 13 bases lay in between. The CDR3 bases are TGTGCCAGCAGCTTAGATCGCGGAGGTGGTAATGAGCAGTTCTTC. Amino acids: CASSLDRGGGNEQFF.

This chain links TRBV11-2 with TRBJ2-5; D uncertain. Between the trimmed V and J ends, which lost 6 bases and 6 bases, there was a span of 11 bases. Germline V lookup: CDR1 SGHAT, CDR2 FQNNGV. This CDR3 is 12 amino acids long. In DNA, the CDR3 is TGTGCCAGCAGTTCTTTTTTTCAGACCCAGTACTTC. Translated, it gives CASSSFFQTQYF.

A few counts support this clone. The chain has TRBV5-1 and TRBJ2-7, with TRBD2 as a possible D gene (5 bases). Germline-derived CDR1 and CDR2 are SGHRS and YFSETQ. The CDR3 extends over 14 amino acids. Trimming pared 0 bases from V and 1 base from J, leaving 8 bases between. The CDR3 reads CASSLELGSYEQYF. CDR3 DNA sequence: TGCGCCAGCAGCTTGGAACTAGGGTCCTACGAGCAGTACTTC.

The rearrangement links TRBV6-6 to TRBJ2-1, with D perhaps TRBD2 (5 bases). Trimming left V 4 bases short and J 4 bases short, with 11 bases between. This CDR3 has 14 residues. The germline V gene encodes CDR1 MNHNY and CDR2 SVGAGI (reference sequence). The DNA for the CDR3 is TGTGCCAGCAGTTTTTTATCGGGGTACAATGAGCAGTTCTTC. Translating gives CASSFLSGYNEQFF.

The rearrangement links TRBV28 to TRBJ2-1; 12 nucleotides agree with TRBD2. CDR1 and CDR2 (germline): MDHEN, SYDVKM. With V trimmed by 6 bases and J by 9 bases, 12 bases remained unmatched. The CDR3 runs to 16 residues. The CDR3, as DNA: TGTGCCAGCAGCCTGACTAGCGGGAGATCTGTGGGTGAGCAGTTCTTC. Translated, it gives CASSLTSGRSVGEQFF.

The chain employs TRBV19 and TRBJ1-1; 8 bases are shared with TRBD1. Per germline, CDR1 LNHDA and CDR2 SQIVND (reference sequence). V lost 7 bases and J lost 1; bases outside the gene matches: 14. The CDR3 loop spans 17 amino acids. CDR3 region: CASTNDRGAGGNTEAFF. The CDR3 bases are TGTGCCAGTACCAACGACAGGGGCGCCGGCGGGAACACTGAAGCTTTCTTT.

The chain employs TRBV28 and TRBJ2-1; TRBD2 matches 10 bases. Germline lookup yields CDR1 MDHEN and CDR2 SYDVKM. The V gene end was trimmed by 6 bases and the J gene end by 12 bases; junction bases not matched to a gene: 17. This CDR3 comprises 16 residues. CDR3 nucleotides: TGTGCCAGCAGAAAAATACGGACTAGCGGTCTCTGGGGGCAGTTCTTC. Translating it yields CASRKIRTSGLWGQFF.